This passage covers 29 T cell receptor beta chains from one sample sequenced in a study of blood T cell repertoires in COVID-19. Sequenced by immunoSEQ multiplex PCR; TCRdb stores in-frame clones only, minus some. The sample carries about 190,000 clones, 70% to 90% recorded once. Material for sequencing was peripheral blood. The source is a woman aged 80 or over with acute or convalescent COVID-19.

This CDR3 is CASSLVSPTDTQYF. The CDR3 coding sequence is TGCGCCAGCAGCTTGGTTTCCCCAACAGATACGCAGTATTTT. The gene calls are TRBV5-1 and TRBJ2-3; D unclear. Germline V gives CDR1 SGHRS, CDR2 YFSETQ. The CDR3 sequence is 14 residues long. Trimming cost V 0 bases and J 3 bases, with 8 bases left between them.

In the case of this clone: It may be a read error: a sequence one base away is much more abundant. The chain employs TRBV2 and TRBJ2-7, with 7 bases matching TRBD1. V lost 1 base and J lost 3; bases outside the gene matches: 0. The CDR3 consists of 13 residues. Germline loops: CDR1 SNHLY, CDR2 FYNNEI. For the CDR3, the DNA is TGTGCCAGCAGTGAAGACAGGGGCTACGAGCAGTACTTC. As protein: CASSEDRGYEQYF.

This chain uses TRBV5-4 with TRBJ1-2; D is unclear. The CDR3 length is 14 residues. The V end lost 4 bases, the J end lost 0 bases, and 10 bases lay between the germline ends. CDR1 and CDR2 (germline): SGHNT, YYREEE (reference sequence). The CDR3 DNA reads TGTGCCAGCAGCATTGACACGGCTAACTATGGCTACACCTTC. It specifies CASSIDTANYGYTF.

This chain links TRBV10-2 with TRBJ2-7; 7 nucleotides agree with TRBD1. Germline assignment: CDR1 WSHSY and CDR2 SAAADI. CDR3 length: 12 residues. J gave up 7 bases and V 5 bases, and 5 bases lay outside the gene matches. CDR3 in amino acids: CASSRQGPEQYF. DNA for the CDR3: TGCGCCAGCAGTCGACAGGGACCGGAGCAGTACTTC.

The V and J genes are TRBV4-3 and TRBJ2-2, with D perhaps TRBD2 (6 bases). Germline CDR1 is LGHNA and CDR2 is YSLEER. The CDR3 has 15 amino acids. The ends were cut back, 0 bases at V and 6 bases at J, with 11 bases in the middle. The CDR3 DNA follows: TGCGCCAGCAGCCAAGACTCGGGAGTAGCCGGGGAGCTGTTTTTT. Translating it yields CASSQDSGVAGELFF.

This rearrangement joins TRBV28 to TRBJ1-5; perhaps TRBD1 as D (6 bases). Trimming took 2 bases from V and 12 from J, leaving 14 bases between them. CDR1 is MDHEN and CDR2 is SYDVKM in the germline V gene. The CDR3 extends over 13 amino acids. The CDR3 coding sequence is TGTGCCAGCAGTTTACCCCAACAGGGTAACCAGCATTTT. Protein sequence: CASSLPQQGNQHF.

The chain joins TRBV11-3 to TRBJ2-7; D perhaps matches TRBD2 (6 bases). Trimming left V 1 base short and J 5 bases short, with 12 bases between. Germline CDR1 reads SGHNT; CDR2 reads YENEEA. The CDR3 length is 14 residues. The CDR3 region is CASSLGGGQDEQYF. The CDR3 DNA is TGTGCCAGCAGCTTAGGGGGAGGCCAAGACGAGCAGTACTTC.

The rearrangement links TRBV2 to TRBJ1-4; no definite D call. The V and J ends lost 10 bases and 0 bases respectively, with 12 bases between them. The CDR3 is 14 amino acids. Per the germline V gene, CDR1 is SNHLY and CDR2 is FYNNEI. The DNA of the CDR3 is TGTGCCACCACAATAATTACAACTAATGAAAAACTGTTTTTT. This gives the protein CATTIITTNEKLFF.

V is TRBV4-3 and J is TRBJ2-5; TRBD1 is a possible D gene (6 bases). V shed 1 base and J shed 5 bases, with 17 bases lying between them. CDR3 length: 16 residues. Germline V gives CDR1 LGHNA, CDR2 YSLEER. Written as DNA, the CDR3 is TGCGCCAGCAGCCAAGCCGCATCAGGGGAAGGGGAGACCCAGTACTTC. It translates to CASSQAASGEGETQYF.

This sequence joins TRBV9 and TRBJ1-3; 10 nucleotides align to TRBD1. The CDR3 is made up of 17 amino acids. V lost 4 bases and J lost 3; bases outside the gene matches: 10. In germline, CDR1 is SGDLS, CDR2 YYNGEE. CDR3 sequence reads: CASSPPGQGTVGNTIYF. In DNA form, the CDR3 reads TGTGCCAGCAGCCCTCCGGGACAGGGGACGGTTGGAAACACCATATATTTT. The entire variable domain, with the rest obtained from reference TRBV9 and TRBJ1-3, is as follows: DSGVTQTPKHLITATGQRVTLRCSPRSGDLSVYWYQQSLDQGLQFLIQYYNGEERAKGNILERFSAQQFPDLHSELNLSSLELGDSALYFCASSPPGQGTVGNTIYFGEGSWLTVV.

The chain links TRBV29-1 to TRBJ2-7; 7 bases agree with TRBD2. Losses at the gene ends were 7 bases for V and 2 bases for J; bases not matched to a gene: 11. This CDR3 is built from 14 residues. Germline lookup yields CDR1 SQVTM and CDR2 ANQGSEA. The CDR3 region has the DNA TGCAGCGCCCTGATGACTAGCAGCACCTACGAGCAGTACTTC. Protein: CSALMTSSTYEQYF.

CDR3 DNA: TGTGCCAGCAGCTTCCGACTAGCGGGAGCAACAGATACGCAGTATTTT. Protein sequence: CASSFRLAGATDTQYF. The chain carries TRBV11-2 and TRBJ2-3; 12 bases line up with TRBD2. The length of the CDR3 is 16 residues. Per germline, CDR1 SGHAT and CDR2 FQNNGV. J was trimmed by 3 bases and V by 3 bases; bases with no gene match: 4.

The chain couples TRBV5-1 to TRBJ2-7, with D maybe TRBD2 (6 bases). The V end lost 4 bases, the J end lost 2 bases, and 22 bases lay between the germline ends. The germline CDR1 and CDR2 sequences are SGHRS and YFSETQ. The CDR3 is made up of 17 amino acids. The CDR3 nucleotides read TGCGCCAGCAGCCGTAACATGGGTAGCGGTTACGCCTACGAGCAGTACTTC. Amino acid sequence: CASSRNMGSGYAYEQYF.

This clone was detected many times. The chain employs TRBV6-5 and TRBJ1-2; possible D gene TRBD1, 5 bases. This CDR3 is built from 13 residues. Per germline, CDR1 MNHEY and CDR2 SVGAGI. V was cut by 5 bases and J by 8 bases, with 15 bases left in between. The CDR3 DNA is TGTGCCAGCAGTCCAGGGCTCTCCGGGGGCTACACCTTC. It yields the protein CASSPGLSGGYTF.

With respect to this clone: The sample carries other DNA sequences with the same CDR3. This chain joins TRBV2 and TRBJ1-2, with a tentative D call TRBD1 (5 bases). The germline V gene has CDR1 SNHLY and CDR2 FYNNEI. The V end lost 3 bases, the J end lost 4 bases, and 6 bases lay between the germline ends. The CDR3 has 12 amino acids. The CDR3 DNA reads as TGTGCCAGCAGTGACGACAGCTATGGCTACACCTTC. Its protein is CASSDDSYGYTF.

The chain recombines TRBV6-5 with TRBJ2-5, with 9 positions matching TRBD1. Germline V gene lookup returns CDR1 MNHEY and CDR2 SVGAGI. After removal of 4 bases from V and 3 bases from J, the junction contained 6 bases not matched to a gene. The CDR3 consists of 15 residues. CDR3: CASSSHRGREETQYF. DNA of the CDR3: TGTGCCAGCAGTTCTCACAGGGGGCGCGAAGAGACCCAGTACTTC.

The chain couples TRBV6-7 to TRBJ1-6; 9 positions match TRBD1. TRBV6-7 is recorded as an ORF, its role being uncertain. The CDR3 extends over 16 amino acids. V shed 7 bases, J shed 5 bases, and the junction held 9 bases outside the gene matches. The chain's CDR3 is CASTIQGATDNSPLHF. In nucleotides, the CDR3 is TGTGCCAGCACTATACAGGGGGCAACTGATAATTCACCCCTCCACTTT.

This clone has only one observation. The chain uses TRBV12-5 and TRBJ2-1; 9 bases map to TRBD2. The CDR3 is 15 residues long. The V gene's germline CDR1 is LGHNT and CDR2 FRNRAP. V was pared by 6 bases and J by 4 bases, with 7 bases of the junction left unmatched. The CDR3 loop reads CASGIRTSDYNEQFF. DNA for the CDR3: TGTGCTAGTGGAATTAGGACTAGCGATTACAATGAGCAGTTCTTC.

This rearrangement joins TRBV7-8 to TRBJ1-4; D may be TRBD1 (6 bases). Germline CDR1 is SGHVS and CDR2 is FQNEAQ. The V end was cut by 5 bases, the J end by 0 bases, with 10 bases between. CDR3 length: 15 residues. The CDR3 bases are TGTGCCAGCAGCCCACAGGGAGCAACTAATGAAAAACTGTTTTTT. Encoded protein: CASSPQGATNEKLFF.

In DNA form, the CDR3 reads TGTGCCAGCTCAACAGGGGTAGGTGGTGAAAAACTGTTTTTT. Translation gives CASSTGVGGEKLFF. V usage is TRBV18 and J usage is TRBJ1-4; TRBD1 aligns across 7 bases. This CDR3 contains 14 residues. Unmatched junction bases numbered 7, after V lost 5 bases and J lost 7 bases. Germline lookup yields CDR1 KGHSH and CDR2 LQKENI.

The CDR3 sequence is CASSLGGGGYEQYF. As DNA, the CDR3 is TGTGCCAGCAGCTTGGGAGGGGGGGGCTACGAGCAGTACTTC. This chain connects TRBV7-2 to TRBJ2-7; tentatively, D is TRBD2 (7 bases). Germline CDR1 SGHTA, CDR2 FQGNSA. The CDR3 consists of 14 residues. Trimming cost V 3 bases and J 3 bases, with 12 bases left between them.

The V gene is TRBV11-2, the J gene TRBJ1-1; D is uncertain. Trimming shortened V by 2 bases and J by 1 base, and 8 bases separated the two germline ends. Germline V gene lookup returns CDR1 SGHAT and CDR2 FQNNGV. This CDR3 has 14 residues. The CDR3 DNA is TGTGCCAGCAGCTTATTTGCAGGGAACACTGAAGCTTTCTTT. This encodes CASSLFAGNTEAFF.

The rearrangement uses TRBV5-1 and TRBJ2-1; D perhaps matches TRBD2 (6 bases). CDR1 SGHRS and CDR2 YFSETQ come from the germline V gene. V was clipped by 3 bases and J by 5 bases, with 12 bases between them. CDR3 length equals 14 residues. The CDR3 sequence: CASSSGEGNNEQFF. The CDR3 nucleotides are TGCGCCAGCAGCTCGGGGGAAGGTAACAATGAGCAGTTCTTC.

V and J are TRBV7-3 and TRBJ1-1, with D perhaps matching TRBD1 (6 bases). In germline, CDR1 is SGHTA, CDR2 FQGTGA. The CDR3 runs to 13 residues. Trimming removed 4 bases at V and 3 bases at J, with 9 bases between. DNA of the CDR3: TGTGCCAGCAGCTCCCGACAGGACACTGAAGCTTTCTTT. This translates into CASSSRQDTEAFF.

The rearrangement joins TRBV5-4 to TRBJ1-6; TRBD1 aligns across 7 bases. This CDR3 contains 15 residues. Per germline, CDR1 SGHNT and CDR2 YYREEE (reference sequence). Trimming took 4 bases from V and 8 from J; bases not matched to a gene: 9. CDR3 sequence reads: CASSNPGQTYSPLHF. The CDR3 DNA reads TGTGCCAGCAGCAACCCGGGACAGACATATTCACCCCTCCACTTT.

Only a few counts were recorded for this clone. Here the CDR3 DNA reads TGTGCCAGCAGCTTAGGGCGGAAAAACACTGAAGCTTTCTTT. Encoded protein: CASSLGRKNTEAFF. The chain combines TRBV7-2 with TRBJ1-1; D is ambiguous. The CDR3 runs 14 residues. Germline V gene data show CDR1 as SGHTA and CDR2 as FQGNSA. V dropped 1 base and J dropped 2 bases, with 8 bases sitting between them.

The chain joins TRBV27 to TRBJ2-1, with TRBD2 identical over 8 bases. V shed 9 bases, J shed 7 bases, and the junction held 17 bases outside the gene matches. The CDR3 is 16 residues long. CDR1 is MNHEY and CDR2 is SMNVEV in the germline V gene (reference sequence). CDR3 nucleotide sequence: TGTGCCAGTGGGGAAACGGGACTAGGGGGAGGGAATGAGCAGTTCTTC. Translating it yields CASGETGLGGGNEQFF.

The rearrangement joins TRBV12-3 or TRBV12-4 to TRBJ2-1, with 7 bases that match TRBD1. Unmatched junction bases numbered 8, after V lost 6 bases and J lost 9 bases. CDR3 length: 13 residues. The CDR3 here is CASRSGGWGEQFF. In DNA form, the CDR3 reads TGTGCCAGCAGATCAGGGGGTTGGGGTGAGCAGTTCTTC.

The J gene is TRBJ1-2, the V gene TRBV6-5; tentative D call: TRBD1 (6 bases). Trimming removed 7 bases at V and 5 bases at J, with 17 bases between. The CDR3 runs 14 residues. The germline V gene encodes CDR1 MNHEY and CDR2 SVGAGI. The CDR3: CASNQGPSGYGYTF. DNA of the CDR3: TGTGCCAGCAACCAGGGGCCCTCGGGGTATGGCTACACCTTC.